The 10 T cell receptor beta chains below were found in one sample sequenced in a study of chemoradiotherapy in HPV16-positive cancers. The data were produced by immunoSEQ multiplex PCR, yet TCRdb's version contains in-frame clones alone and is incomplete. Here the sample spans over 15,000 clones, around 92% being singletons. Specimen: blood, collected from a patient who underwent chemoradiotherapy. The source is a human donor with HPV-associated anogenital cancer.

The chain recombines TRBV7-3 with TRBJ1-2, with D unresolved. The CDR3 runs 14 residues. CDR1 and CDR2 (germline): SGHTA, FQGTGA. Trimming took off 5 bases at V and 3 bases at J, with 13 bases between the two ends. The CDR3, as DNA: TGTGCCAGCAGCCTTGACGGACCGGACTATGGCTACACCTTC. Encoded protein: CASSLDGPDYGYTF.

The rearrangement uses TRBV9 and TRBJ2-3; D may correspond to TRBD1 or TRBD2 (5 bases each). The V gene lost 3 bases and the J gene lost 4 bases, with 15 bases spanning the gap. The germline V gene has CDR1 SGDLS and CDR2 YYNGEE. The CDR3 spans 15 residues. The CDR3, as DNA: TGTGCCAGCAGCGGGGGGACCGGGCGGTCAGATACGCAGTATTTT. The encoded protein is CASSGGTGRSDTQYF.

A word on this clone: Other nucleotide sequences from this sample produce the same CDR3. The V gene is TRBV5-1, the J gene TRBJ1-2; 10 bases align to TRBD1. The CDR3 extends over 14 amino acids. The germline V gene encodes CDR1 SGHRS and CDR2 YFSETQ. V shed 0 bases and J 8 bases; nucleotides not matched to a gene: 4. The CDR3 DNA reads TGCGCCAGCAGCTTGGAGGGACAGGGGCGGGGCTACACCTTC. It is translated as CASSLEGQGRGYTF.

This sequence joins TRBV30 and TRBJ2-1; 8 bases fit TRBD2. Germline values: CDR1 GTSNPN, CDR2 SVGIG (reference sequence). This CDR3 is 15 amino acids long. The trim removed 0 bases at V and 12 bases at J, leaving 13 bases unmatched. The CDR3 DNA reads TGTGCCTGGAGTGTACAAGGCGGGGGGACGTTTGGGCAGTTCTTC. This gives the protein CAWSVQGGGTFGQFF.

The chain links TRBV7-6 to TRBJ1-6; 11 nucleotides line up with TRBD1. With 4 bases clipped from V and 9 bases from J, the junction kept 5 bases outside the gene matches. The germline CDR1 and CDR2 sequences are SGHVS and FNYEAQ. The CDR3 is 15 amino acids. CDR3 DNA: TGTGCCAGCAGCTCAAGGACAGGGGGCGCTTCACCCCTCCACTTT. It is translated as CASSSRTGGASPLHF.

The J gene is TRBJ2-7, the V gene TRBV5-6; TRBD1 or TRBD2 may be the D gene (5 bases each). With 4 bases removed from V and 9 bases from J, the gap between germline ends came to 17 bases. The V gene's germline CDR1 is SGHDT and CDR2 YYEEEE. The CDR3 is 13 residues long. CDR3 sequence (DNA): TGTGCCAGCAGCCTCGGGACGAGAGGGCCGCAGTACTTC. Protein product: CASSLGTRGPQYF.

This clone was seen just once. J is TRBJ1-2 and V is TRBV5-4; TRBD1 aligns across 8 bases. The CDR3 contains 16 residues. V dropped 4 bases and J dropped 4; count of bases not matched to a gene: 12. Germline CDR1 reads SGHNT; CDR2 reads YYREEE (reference sequence). The CDR3 here is CASSSLGTGGGYGYTF. CDR3 coding DNA: TGTGCCAGCAGCAGCTTGGGAACAGGGGGGGGCTATGGCTACACCTTC. The complete variable domain, with remaining parts taken from reference TRBV5-4 and TRBJ1-2, reads ETGVTQSPTHLIKTRGQQVTLRCSSQSGHNTVSWYQQALGQGPQFIFQYYREEENGRGNFPPRFSGLQFPNYSSELNVNALELDDSALYLCASSSLGTGGGYGYTFGSGTRLTVV.

The rearrangement joins TRBV7-9 to TRBJ2-7, with 12 bases lining up with TRBD2. CDR1 and CDR2 from the germline V gene are SEHNR and FQNEAQ (reference sequence). The CDR3 extends over 18 amino acids. Trimming cost V 5 bases and J 5 bases; bases outside gene matches: 16. The CDR3 here is CASSPPRSSGREGHEQYF. The CDR3 bases are TGTGCCAGCAGCCCCCCGCGGTCTAGCGGGAGGGAGGGCCACGAGCAGTACTTC.

The chain combines TRBV7-9 with TRBJ2-2; the D gene is possibly TRBD2 (6 bases). Germline V gives CDR1 SEHNR, CDR2 FQNEAQ (reference sequence). The CDR3 has 17 amino acids. V dropped 5 bases and J dropped 4 bases, with 20 bases sitting between them. CDR3 protein: CASSPRVGTSGTGELFF. Here the CDR3 DNA reads TGTGCCAGCAGCCCTAGGGTCGGGACTTCGGGCACCGGGGAGCTGTTTTTT.

This sequence joins TRBV7-9 and TRBJ1-6; a possible D gene is TRBD1 (5 bases). Deletions cut 1 base from V and 10 bases from J, with 11 bases between. The CDR3 is made up of 14 amino acids. The germline V gene has CDR1 SEHNR and CDR2 FQNEAQ (reference sequence). The CDR3 reads CASSLVGAGSPLHF. DNA of the CDR3: TGTGCCAGCAGCTTAGTTGGGGCTGGCTCACCCCTCCACTTT.